This is a list of T cell receptor beta chains from one sample in a study of cytomegalovirus exposure and HLA in healthy donors. Profiled with immunoSEQ multiplex PCR; TCRdb holds only in-frame clones, not every one. The sample lists 200,000 to 250,000 clones, approximately 80% occurring once. The sequenced sample was PBMCs. These TCRs come from a male donor in good health and CMV-seronegative. Each CDR3 is given with its conserved first and last residue. D genes are given only for firm matches. Size is omitted from some rows. Given values are once, few, many or a class for expanded clones.

d_call	clone_size	cdr3_length	v_call	j_call	cdr3_aa	cdr3_nt
-	-	15	TRBV2	TRBJ1-1	CASSAGRRLNTEAFF	TGTGCCAGCAGTGCTGGGCGCAGATTGAACACTGAAGCTTTCTTT
-	-	17	TRBV21-1	TRBJ1-4	CASSKARQGAANEKLFF	TGTGCCAGCAGCAAAGCCCGACAGGGGGCAGCTAATGAAAAACTGTTTTTT
-	once	12	TRBV6-5	TRBJ1-2	CASSPLAGGYTF	TGTGCCAGCAGCCCACTCGCAGGGGGCTACACCTTC
TRBD2	-	17	TRBV5-4	TRBJ2-2	CASRSRGGLAATGELFF	TGTGCCAGCAGATCTCGTGGTGGCCTAGCGGCCACCGGGGAGCTGTTTTTT
-	-	13	TRBV27	TRBJ2-7	CASSRDLGYEQYF	TGTGCCAGCAGTCGGGATCTCGGCTACGAGCAGTACTTC
TRBD1	-	15	TRBV7-9	TRBJ2-7	CASSLDGQGDYEQYF	TGTGCCAGCAGCTTAGATGGACAGGGGGACTACGAGCAGTACTTC
-	few	13	TRBV2	TRBJ1-4	CASRGQTGEKLFF	TGTGCCAGCAGAGGACAGACTGGTGAAAAACTGTTTTTT
TRBD2	-	16	TRBV14	TRBJ2-1	CASSQSETSGRNEQFF	TGTGCCAGCAGCCAATCAGAGACTAGCGGGAGAAATGAGCAGTTCTTC
TRBD2	-	16	TRBV28	TRBJ2-7	CASSPAGAGDAYEQYF	TGTGCCAGCAGTCCTGCTGGGGCGGGAGATGCCTACGAGCAGTACTTC
-	-	15	TRBV29-1	TRBJ2-2	CSVDDGTPTPGELFF	TGCAGCGTTGATGACGGGACTCCTACACCGGGGGAGCTGTTTTTT
TRBD2	-	17	TRBV7-6	TRBJ2-1	CASSLFTSGSAYNEQFF	TGTGCCAGCAGCTTATTTACTAGCGGGAGCGCCTACAATGAGCAGTTCTTC
TRBD2	-	16	TRBV7-9	TRBJ2-7	CASSFPLREAGREQYF	TGTGCCAGCAGCTTTCCCTTAAGGGAAGCGGGAAGGGAGCAGTACTTC
-	-	14	TRBV2	TRBJ2-1	CASILIRGDNEQFF	TGTGCCAGCATCCTTATCCGCGGAGACAATGAGCAGTTCTTC
TRBD2	few	13	TRBV11-2	TRBJ2-3	CASRLAGSDTQYF	TGTGCCAGCAGGTTAGCGGGGTCAGATACGCAGTATTTT
TRBD2	-	19	TRBV12-5	TRBJ2-1	CASGLVPPAGGRSYNEQFF	TGTGCTAGTGGTTTGGTACCCCCAGCGGGAGGCCGATCGTACAATGAGCAGTTCTTC
-	-	15	TRBV6-1	TRBJ1-2	CASSDSGAPFYGYTF	TGTGCCAGCAGTGATTCAGGGGCGCCGTTCTATGGCTACACCTTC
-	-	16	TRBV28	TRBJ2-6	CASSPPGVPGANVLTF	TGTGCCAGCAGTCCCCCGGGGGTCCCTGGGGCCAACGTCCTGACTTTC
-	-	12	TRBV7-2	TRBJ1-2	CASSVDIYGYTF	TGTGCCAGCAGCGTGGACATCTATGGCTACACCTTC
TRBD2	-	15	TRBV7-3	TRBJ2-1	CASSLRTSGINEQFF	TGTGCCAGCAGCTTAAGGACTAGCGGGATTAATGAGCAGTTCTTC
TRBD1	-	15	TRBV7-2	TRBJ2-3	CASSSGQGWADTQYF	TGTGCCAGCAGCTCCGGACAGGGATGGGCAGATACGCAGTATTTT
TRBD1	-	13	TRBV29-1	TRBJ1-1	CSVNRGLNTEAFF	TGCAGCGTCAACAGGGGCCTGAACACTGAAGCTTTCTTT
TRBD2	-	16	TRBV19	TRBJ2-7	CASKPYLTSGSGEQYF	TGTGCCAGTAAACCATATTTAACTAGCGGGTCCGGCGAGCAGTACTTC
TRBD2	-	16	TRBV10-2	TRBJ2-1	CASRSRTSRDGNEQFF	TGCGCCAGCAGGTCCAGGACTAGCCGGGACGGCAATGAGCAGTTCTTC
-	-	15	TRBV4-2	TRBJ2-1	CASSQALRGLNEQFF	TGTGCCAGCAGCCAAGCCTTAAGAGGCCTCAATGAGCAGTTCTTC
-	-	14	TRBV7-6	TRBJ1-5	CASSSITGNQPQHF	TGTGCCAGCAGCTCCATTACGGGCAATCAGCCCCAGCATTTT
TRBD1	-	15	TRBV7-9	TRBJ1-2	CASSLHTGGDVGYTF	TGTGCCAGCAGCCTCCATACAGGGGGCGACGTTGGCTACACCTTC
-	-	17	TRBV19	TRBJ1-2	CASSGLLRLSGLYGYTF	TGTGCCAGTAGTGGGCTCCTCCGGTTATCAGGTCTCTATGGCTACACCTTC
-	-	13	TRBV29-1	TRBJ2-1	CSVVDVRDNEQFF	TGCAGCGTTGTAGACGTGAGGGACAATGAGCAGTTCTTC
TRBD2	-	13	TRBV19	TRBJ2-1	CASSSGPYNEQFF	TGTGCCTCCTCTAGCGGCCCATACAATGAGCAGTTCTTC
-	-	22	TRBV23-1	TRBJ1-2	CASSRTGKLRNNKAGGLDGYTF	TGCGCCAGCAGTCGTACCGGCAAACTCAGAAATAACAAAGCCGGGGGGTTGGATGGCTACACCTTC
TRBD1	once	21	TRBV7-2	TRBJ2-7	CASSLAFGTGVWREKLYEQYF	TGTGCCAGCAGCTTAGCCTTCGGGACAGGGGTTTGGCGGGAGAAGCTCTACGAGCAGTACTTC
TRBD2	-	18	TRBV10-1	TRBJ2-1	CASSVSRSGSGRTNEQFF	TGCGCCAGCAGTGTTTCGCGTAGCGGGAGCGGGAGGACGAATGAGCAGTTCTTC
TRBD1	-	14	TRBV5-8	TRBJ2-5	CASTPPTGGETQYF	TGTGCCAGCACGCCCCCCACAGGGGGTGAGACCCAGTACTTC
TRBD1	-	14	TRBV28	TRBJ1-4	CASSPRTGVEKLFF	TGTGCCAGCAGTCCCCGGACAGGGGTTGAAAAACTGTTTTTT
TRBD1	-	15	TRBV4-1	TRBJ2-3	CASSQGDRGQDTQYF	TGCGCCAGCAGCCAAGGGGACAGGGGGCAGGATACGCAGTATTTT
-	-	15	TRBV5-4	TRBJ1-3	CASSLDRATGNTIYF	TGTGCCAGCAGCTTGGACAGGGCAACGGGAAACACCATATATTTT
-	once	14	TRBV7-9	TRBJ1-1	CSSSLPTDTTEAFF	TGTTCCAGCAGCTTACCGACAGACACCACTGAAGCTTTCTTT
-	-	15	TRBV9	TRBJ2-5	CASSPSGLLQETQYF	TGTGCCAGCTCCCCCTCGGGACTCCTCCAAGAGACCCAGTACTTC
TRBD1	few	15	TRBV9	TRBJ2-7	CASSVAAGGSYEQYF	TGTGCCAGCAGCGTAGCTGCAGGGGGCTCCTACGAGCAGTACTTC
TRBD2	-	18	TRBV27	TRBJ2-3	CASSSRLAGQTSTDTQYF	TGTGCCAGCAGTTCCAGACTAGCGGGTCAAACTAGCACAGATACGCAGTATTTT
TRBD2	-	15	TRBV5-1	TRBJ2-7	CASSLELADNYEQYF	TGCGCCAGCAGCTTGGAACTAGCGGACAACTACGAGCAGTACTTC
TRBD2	-	15	TRBV19	TRBJ2-5	CASSISGAKQETQYF	TGTGCCAGTAGTATTAGCGGGGCGAAACAAGAGACCCAGTACTTC
-	-	15	TRBV9	TRBJ2-3	CASSVGLRLTDTQYF	TGTGCCAGCAGCGTAGGTCTCAGATTAACAGATACGCAGTATTTT
-	-	14	TRBV6-1	TRBJ2-1	CASRGPGSGNEQFF	TGTGCCAGCAGGGGTCCAGGGTCCGGTAATGAGCAGTTCTTC
-	-	15	TRBV19	TRBJ2-3	CASSTGTSRADTQYF	TGTGCCAGTAGTACCGGGACAAGTCGGGCAGATACGCAGTATTTT
-	once	15	TRBV6-5	TRBJ1-5	CASSYGAQANQPQHF	TGTGCCAGCAGTTACGGGGCCCAAGCCAATCAGCCCCAGCATTTT
TRBD2	once	15	TRBV2	TRBJ2-3	CASSVGLAGGGTQYF	TGTGCCAGCAGTGTGGGACTAGCGGGAGGGGGTACGCAGTATTTT
TRBD2	-	18	TRBV6-1	TRBJ2-2	CASSETREGEANTGELFF	TGTGCCAGCAGTGAGACCCGGGAGGGGGAGGCGAACACCGGGGAGCTGTTTTTT
TRBD2	-	16	TRBV11-2	TRBJ2-2	CASSSVGGRAHGELFF	TGTGCCAGCAGCTCGGTGGGCGGGAGGGCCCACGGGGAGCTGTTTTTT
TRBD1	-	16	TRBV19	TRBJ2-2	CASIFSRGPSTGELFF	TGTGCCAGTATCTTCAGCAGGGGGCCTTCGACCGGGGAGCTGTTTTTT
TRBD1	-	12	TRBV29-1	TRBJ1-2	CSGGQGASGYTF	TGCAGCGGTGGACAGGGGGCCTCTGGCTACACCTTC
-	-	16	TRBV11-2	TRBJ1-2	CASSSIRRQSTYGYTF	TGTGCCAGCAGCTCAATACGTAGACAGTCCACCTATGGCTACACCTTC
TRBD1	-	16	TRBV28	TRBJ2-2	CASSAAGGPRTGELFF	TGTGCCAGCAGTGCTGCAGGGGGCCCGAGGACCGGGGAGCTGTTTTTT
TRBD2	few	15	TRBV7-6	TRBJ2-7	CASSPPAGGPGEQYF	TGTGCCAGCAGCCCTCCAGCGGGAGGGCCGGGGGAGCAGTACTTC
TRBD1	-	18	TRBV7-3	TRBJ2-1	CASSPFPGTGDSYNEQFF	TGTGCCAGCAGCCCATTCCCCGGGACAGGGGACTCCTACAATGAGCAGTTCTTC
TRBD1	-	14	TRBV6-6	TRBJ2-7	CASSPTGSSYEQYF	TGTGCCAGCAGCCCGACAGGGAGCTCCTACGAGCAGTACTTC